This T cell receptor (beta chain) emerged from a study of T cells in women clearing cervical HPV infection. Concerning this clone itself: The read gets to within 3 residues of the CDR3 end, and the germline J gene fills in the rest.

The method was immunoSEQ multiplex PCR; TCRdb's version includes in-frame clones alone and lacks a portion of them. This sample's clone table lists approximately 34,000 clones. CDR3 length: 14 residues. CDR1 is LNHDA, CDR2 SQIVND, per germline (reference sequence). V was clipped by 4 bases and J by 6 bases; unmatched bases: 6. This receptor was identified in a woman between 18 and 69 years old with a cervical HPV16 infection that either progressed to CIN3+ or cleared (not recorded which). What was sequenced was blood buffy coat. This chain connects TRBV19 to TRBJ1-2, with TRBD1 matching over 9 bases. Partial CDR3 DNA: TGTGCCAGTAGTAGGGACAGGGAGGCGGATGGC. Its translation is CASSRDREADG. The whole CDR3 reads CASSRDREADGYTF.